This TCR beta chain was identified in a study of T cells in Graves' hyperthyroidism and ophthalmopathy. General observations from the study: A model using 13 V-J features told ophthalmopathy apart from stable hyperthyroidism.

Lactation, pregnancy, other autoimmune disease or uncontrolled infection led to exclusion of patients. The authors obtained PBMCs from 10 ml of fresh peripheral blood. The CDR3 has 15 residues. Germline V gene data show CDR1 as MDHEN and CDR2 as SYDVKM. V lost 6 bases to trimming and J lost 3 bases; unmatched junction nucleotides: 7. The sample holds many counts of this clonotype. No antigen is known for it. Amplified regions were TCR beta CDR3 sequences from RNA transcripts. The TCR CDR3 was amplified in a first-round RT-PCR using the HTBI primer set. MiXCR, applied by TCRdb to the multiplex PCR reads, yields one record per CDR3 protein. Of roughly 720,000 distinct CDR3 sequences in the sample, 17% were seen once.

This receptor was obtained from a middle-aged man with Graves' hyperthyroidism. Sequencing used blood. The chain recombines TRBV28 with TRBJ2-3, with TRBD1 matching 9 bases. CDR3 nucleotides: TGTGCCAGCAGAGAAGCGGGGACAGGGACAGATACGCAGTATTTT. Translated: CASREAGTGTDTQYF.